Each of the 10 T cell receptor beta chains below was sequenced from the same sample in a study of regulatory T cells in long-lasting Graves disease. iRepertoire HTBI primers and Arm-PCR of CDR3 regions built TCR beta libraries. TCRdb fed the multiplex PCR reads into MiXCR, producing one record per CDR3 protein. The table has 390,000 or so distinct CDR3 sequences, 12% seen once. Noted time point: newly diagnosed GD, antithyroid drugs for less than 3 months. The authors made the TCR library using RNA they extracted from PBMCs. These data were also reused for a study on T cells in Graves' hyperthyroidism and ophthalmopathy.

The input for sequencing was peripheral blood mononuclear cells (PBMCs), taken at new diagnosis, from a patient treated with antithyroid drugs. The receptors were gathered from a young woman with Graves disease.

This clonotype was observed a few times. The V call is TRBV6-2 or TRBV6-3, the J call TRBJ2-3, with TRBD1 matching 7 bases. This CDR3 comprises 16 residues. Germline V lookup: CDR1 MNHEY, CDR2 SVGEGT. V lost 6 bases to trimming and J lost 1 base; unmatched junction nucleotides: 10. The chain's CDR3 is CASRPIPGQRTDTQYF. The DNA for the CDR3 is TGTGCCAGCAGGCCTATTCCGGGACAGCGCACAGATACGCAGTATTTT.

The table lists this clonotype with many counts. J is TRBJ2-3 and V is TRBV7-6, with D perhaps assigned TRBD1 or TRBD2 (5 bases each). Trimming removed 5 bases at V and 4 bases at J, with 13 bases between. Per the germline V gene, CDR1 is SGHVS and CDR2 is FNYEAQ. CDR3 length: 14 residues. The CDR3 DNA reads as TGTGCCAGCAGCAGGGACCTAATGGCAGATACGCAGTATTTT. Its translation: CASSRDLMADTQYF.

This clonotype was seen many times. The chain is built from TRBV4-1 and TRBJ1-1, with TRBD1 as a possible D gene (6 bases). The CDR3 consists of 14 residues. The V end was cut by 6 bases, the J end by 3 bases, with 14 bases between. Germline loops: CDR1 MGHRA, CDR2 YSYEKL. This chain's CDR3 is CASSQPRGYTEAFF. DNA for the CDR3: TGCGCCAGCAGTCAACCGAGGGGGTACACTGAAGCTTTCTTT.

Remarks on this clonotype: A clone one base away is much larger, so this may be a read error. The CDR3 ends on some other residue instead of the conserved phenylalanine or tryptophan, so this is likely a read error. The J gene is TRBJ2-5, the V gene TRBV7-9; no definite D call. Germline V gene data show CDR1 as SEHNR and CDR2 as FQNEAQ (reference sequence). Trimming removed 1 base at V and 4 bases at J, with 10 bases between. There are 14 residues in the CDR3. The CDR3 loop is CASSLDQMGETQYL. Here the CDR3 DNA reads TGTGCCAGCAGCTTAGACCAAATGGGAGAGACCCAGTACCTC.

This clonotype was observed once. The chain carries TRBV5-5 and TRBJ2-4; no reliable D call. The CDR3 is 14 residues long. Trimming removed 0 bases from V and 8 bases from J, with 12 bases in between. Per the germline V gene, CDR1 is SGHKS and CDR2 is YYEKEE (reference sequence). CDR3 sequence reads: CASSLVVPTDIQYF. The CDR3 DNA reads as TGTGCCAGCAGCTTGGTTGTCCCCACGGACATTCAGTACTTC.

The table lists this clonotype with a few counts. The chain couples TRBV7-9 to TRBJ1-2; D is unclear. The CDR3 is 15 residues long. Trimming cost V 1 base and J 3 bases, with 12 bases left between them. Looked up from germline, CDR1 is SEHNR and CDR2 is FQNEAQ (reference sequence). The CDR3 DNA reads TGTGCCAGCAGCTTAGGACGGACCGACTACTATGGCTACACCTTC. This sequence encodes CASSLGRTDYYGYTF.

This clonotype occurred many times. The chain links TRBV20-1 to TRBJ1-3, with D perhaps TRBD1 (6 bases). The germline CDR1 and CDR2 sequences are DFQATT and SNEGSKA (reference sequence). The V gene lost 8 bases and the J gene lost 4 bases, with 9 bases spanning the gap. The CDR3 has 11 residues. DNA for the CDR3: TGCAGTTCGAGGGGGGGAAACACCATATATTTT. This sequence encodes CSSRGGNTIYF.

This clonotype was recorded many times. An end of the junction differs from the germline gene, which may be a read error. V and J are TRBV18 and TRBJ1-1; no clear D. Germline assignment: CDR1 KGHSH and CDR2 LQKENI. The CDR3 loop spans 13 amino acids. The CDR3 nucleotides are TGTGCCAGCTCACCCTCGGGCAGCTCCAAGTTCATCTTT. Translated, it gives CASSPSGSSKFIF.

This clonotype showed up just a few times. V is TRBV7-8 and J is TRBJ1-3, with 8 bases lining up with TRBD1. CDR1 is SGHVS, CDR2 FQNEAQ, per germline. The CDR3 extends over 18 amino acids. The ends lost 5 bases at V and 0 bases at J; junction bases unmatched: 12. The CDR3 loop reads CASSLITGGYISGNTIYF. The CDR3 DNA is TGTGCCAGCAGCCTTATTACAGGGGGATACATCTCTGGAAACACCATATATTTT.

This clonotype was found many times. The chain recombines TRBV28 with TRBJ1-1; 7 bases map to TRBD1. V dropped 5 bases and J dropped 3; count of bases not matched to a gene: 9. Looked up from germline, CDR1 is MDHEN and CDR2 is SYDVKM. The CDR3 extends over 15 amino acids. The CDR3 nucleotides read TGTGCCAGCAGTCTCCAGGGGGTCGAGGACACTGAAGCTTTCTTT. It specifies CASSLQGVEDTEAFF.